The 17 T cell receptor beta chains below were found in one sample sequenced in a study of regulatory T cells in long-lasting Graves disease. Sample time point: newly diagnosed GD, antithyroid drugs for less than 3 months. Extracted PBMC RNA gave rise to the TCR library. iRepertoire HTBI primers and Arm-PCR of CDR3 regions built TCR beta libraries. TCRdb reanalysed the multiplex PCR reads using MiXCR and keeps one entry per CDR3 protein. The profile shows about 620,000 distinct CDR3 sequences, 15% to 20% of them singletons. The same data also went into a second study, on T cells in Graves' hyperthyroidism and ophthalmopathy.

Sequencing used peripheral blood mononuclear cells (PBMCs), obtained at new diagnosis, from a patient treated with antithyroid drugs. The receptors shown here come from a woman in her twenties or thirties with Graves disease.

At least ten counts were recorded for this clonotype. This rearrangement joins TRBV2 to TRBJ2-7, with 7 positions matching TRBD1. The V gene's germline CDR1 is SNHLY and CDR2 FYNNEI. The junction had 9 bases not matched to a gene; V was cut back by 5 bases and J by 2 bases. The CDR3 has 15 amino acids. CDR3 protein: CASSPQGKVAYEQYF. The DNA of the CDR3 is TGTGCCAGCAGTCCACAGGGGAAGGTCGCCTACGAGCAGTACTTC.

The J gene is TRBJ1-4, the V gene TRBV4-1; 10 nucleotides line up with TRBD1. This CDR3 comprises 16 residues. V lost 3 bases to trimming and J lost 8 bases; unmatched junction nucleotides: 9. Germline V gene lookup returns CDR1 MGHRA and CDR2 YSYEKL. CDR3 amino acids: CASSQTFRDRGEKLFF. In DNA form, the CDR3 reads TGCGCCAGCAGCCAGACGTTCCGGGACAGGGGAGAAAAACTGTTTTTT.

This chain connects TRBV7-9 to TRBJ2-1; D is undetermined. The V end was cut by 1 base, the J end by 5 bases, with 15 bases between. The CDR3 has 16 amino acids. Germline V gene lookup returns CDR1 SEHNR and CDR2 FQNEAQ (reference sequence). The CDR3 is CASSLESRTLNNEQFF. The CDR3 region has the DNA TGTGCCAGCAGCTTAGAAAGCCGGACGCTGAACAATGAGCAGTTCTTC.

This clonotype has at least ten counts. This chain connects TRBV6-1 to TRBJ2-2, with a possible D match to TRBD1 (7 bases). The CDR3 is made up of 17 amino acids. From germline, CDR1 is MNHNS and CDR2 SASEGT. Between the trimmed V and J ends, which lost 5 bases and 4 bases, there was a span of 20 bases. Here the CDR3 DNA reads TGTGCCAGCAGTCCAAACCGGGGGACAGCCCTCACCGGGGAGCTGTTTTTT. It yields the protein CASSPNRGTALTGELFF.

V usage is TRBV3-1 and J usage is TRBJ2-1; 7 bases map to TRBD2. Trimming removed 4 bases from V and 15 bases from J; junction bases left unmatched: 12. The CDR3 is made up of 13 amino acids. Germline V gene lookup returns CDR1 LGHDT and CDR2 YNNKEL (reference sequence). DNA of the CDR3: TGTGCCAGCAGCCCAACCGAGCGGGAACGGAGGTTCTTC. Translating gives CASSPTERERRFF.

This clonotype was seen at least ten times. The chain has TRBV15 and TRBJ1-1; possibly TRBD1 for D (6 bases). Trimming took off 0 bases at V and 11 bases at J, with 10 bases between the two ends. Germline CDR1 LNHNV, CDR2 YYDKDF (reference sequence). The CDR3 loop spans 12 amino acids. The CDR3 region is CATSRDQGRAFF. The CDR3 DNA reads as TGTGCCACCAGCAGAGATCAGGGGCGGGCTTTCTTT.

This clonotype has only a few counts. The chain employs TRBV20-1 and TRBJ1-5; 7 positions agree with TRBD1. Germline CDR1 reads DFQATT; CDR2 reads SNEGSKA (reference sequence). This CDR3 is 14 amino acids long. Trimming took 3 bases from V and 4 from J; bases not matched to a gene: 6. The CDR3 DNA reads TGCAGTGCTAGGGTCGGACAGGTAAATCAGCCCCAGCATTTT. It codes for CSARVGQVNQPQHF.

The rearrangement uses TRBV6-4 and TRBJ2-1; 14 positions agree with TRBD2. Germline CDR1 is MRHNA and CDR2 is SNTAGT. The CDR3 runs to 19 residues. V lost 2 bases, J lost 9 bases, and 15 bases stayed unmatched. The CDR3 loop reads CASSDPSTSGRAEVSEQFF. In DNA form, the CDR3 reads TGTGCCAGCAGTGACCCCTCGACTAGCGGGAGGGCCGAAGTTAGTGAGCAGTTCTTC.

The V and J genes are TRBV3-1 and TRBJ1-3, with D uncertain. Trimming took off 3 bases at V and 0 bases at J, with 12 bases between the two ends. Germline V gene data show CDR1 as LGHDT and CDR2 as YNNKEL (reference sequence). The CDR3 is 16 residues long. CDR3 region: CASSQVSLNSGNTIYF. CDR3 sequence (DNA): TGTGCCAGCAGCCAGGTTTCCTTAAACTCTGGAAACACCATATATTTT.

This clonotype was observed a few times. The chain recombines TRBV5-1 with TRBJ1-3; the D is unclear. Trimming stripped 0 bases from V and 0 bases from J, with 7 bases between. The germline gives CDR1 SGHRS, CDR2 YFSETQ. The CDR3 consists of 15 residues. The CDR3 sequence: CASSLDVDSGNTIYF. The CDR3 DNA is TGCGCCAGCAGCTTGGACGTGGACTCTGGAAACACCATATATTTT.

As for this clonotype: A single base separates this from a much larger clone, so it may be a read error. The rearrangement joins TRBV30 to TRBJ1-2; 7 bases agree with TRBD1. The CDR3 is 12 amino acids. Germline V gives CDR1 GTSNPN, CDR2 SVGIG (reference sequence). J was trimmed by 0 bases and V by 8 bases; bases with no gene match: 3. The CDR3 sequence: CARGQTNYGYTF. As DNA, the CDR3 is TGTGCCCGGGGACAGACTAACTATGGCTACACCTTC.

In its sample, this clonotype was seen many times. The V and J genes are TRBV7-2 and TRBJ1-6; D perhaps matches TRBD1 (6 bases). CDR3 size: 15 residues. CDR1 is SGHTA and CDR2 is FQGNSA in the germline V gene. Trimming took off 1 base at V and 9 bases at J, with 13 bases between the two ends. CDR3 in amino acids: CASSLVQQGGSPLHF. Written as DNA, the CDR3 is TGTGCCAGCAGCTTAGTCCAACAGGGCGGTTCACCCCTCCACTTT.

The J gene is TRBJ2-3, the V gene TRBV6-5; D possibly uses TRBD1 or TRBD2 (5 bases each). The germline CDR1 and CDR2 sequences are MNHEY and SVGAGI. Trimming took 2 bases from V and 3 from J, leaving 12 bases between them. The CDR3 loop spans 15 amino acids. The CDR3 sequence is CASSYAGTETDTQYF. In DNA, the CDR3 is TGTGCCAGCAGTTACGCCGGGACCGAAACAGATACGCAGTATTTT.

This chain links TRBV30 with TRBJ1-2; D might be TRBD1 (6 bases). Trimming removed 5 bases from V and 2 bases from J, with 12 bases in between. CDR3 length: 13 residues. The germline gives CDR1 GTSNPN, CDR2 SVGIG (reference sequence). CDR3 DNA: TGTGCCTGGGTCCAGGGGAGGAACTATGGCTACACCTTC. Protein sequence: CAWVQGRNYGYTF.

The V gene is TRBV27, the J gene TRBJ2-3; 12 positions match TRBD2. This CDR3 region has 16 residues. CDR1 MNHEY and CDR2 SMNVEV come from the germline V gene (reference sequence). The junction had 2 bases not matched to a gene; V was cut back by 2 bases and J by 2 bases. CDR3 coding DNA: TGTGCCAGCAGTTTAACTAGCGGGGGGCTCACAGATACGCAGTATTTT. This encodes CASSLTSGGLTDTQYF.

This clonotype was counted only a few times. This chain links TRBV18 with TRBJ2-7; TRBD2 might be the D (5 bases). Germline V gene lookup returns CDR1 KGHSH and CDR2 LQKENI. Trimming took 0 bases from V and 5 from J, leaving 11 bases between them. The CDR3 sequence is 14 residues long. CDR3 sequence: CASSPPKGGDEQYF. CDR3 sequence (DNA): TGTGCCAGCTCACCACCCAAAGGAGGAGACGAGCAGTACTTC.

This clonotype was seen many times. CDR3 coding DNA: TGTGCCAGCAGCACCCCACCAGCGATCGGGTCCCAGCATTTT. Translation gives CASSTPPAIGSQHF. The chain links TRBV28 to TRBJ1-5; no firm D call. Trimming left V 6 bases short and J 11 bases short, with 20 bases between. Germline assignment: CDR1 MDHEN and CDR2 SYDVKM. The CDR3 runs 14 residues.